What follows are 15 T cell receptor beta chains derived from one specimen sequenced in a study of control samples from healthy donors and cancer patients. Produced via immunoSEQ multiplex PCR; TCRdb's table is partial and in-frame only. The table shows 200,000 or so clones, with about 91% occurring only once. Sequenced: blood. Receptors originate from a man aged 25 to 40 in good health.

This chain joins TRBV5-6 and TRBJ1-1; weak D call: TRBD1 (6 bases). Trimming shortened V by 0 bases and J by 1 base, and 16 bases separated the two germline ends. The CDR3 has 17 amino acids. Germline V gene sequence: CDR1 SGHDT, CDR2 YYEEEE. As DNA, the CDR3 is TGTGCCAGCAGCTTGGCGAGCCTAGGACAGAGGAACACTGAAGCTTTCTTT. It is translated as CASSLASLGQRNTEAFF.

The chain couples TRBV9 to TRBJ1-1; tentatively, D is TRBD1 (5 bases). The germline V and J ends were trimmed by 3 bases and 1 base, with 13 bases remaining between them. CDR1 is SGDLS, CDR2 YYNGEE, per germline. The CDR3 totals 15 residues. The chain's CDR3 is CASSARVGPNTEAFF. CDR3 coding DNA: TGTGCCAGCAGCGCTAGGGTGGGACCGAACACTGAAGCTTTCTTT.

CDR3 sequence (DNA): TGTGCCAGCAGGTCACAGGGAATTGAAGCTTTCTTT. Translation gives CASRSQGIEAFF. The chain employs TRBV13 and TRBJ1-1; D is perhaps TRBD1 (6 bases). The CDR3 has 12 residues. CDR1 and CDR2 from the germline V gene are PRHDT and FYEKMQ (reference sequence). V gave up 6 bases and J gave up 7 bases, with 12 bases separating them.

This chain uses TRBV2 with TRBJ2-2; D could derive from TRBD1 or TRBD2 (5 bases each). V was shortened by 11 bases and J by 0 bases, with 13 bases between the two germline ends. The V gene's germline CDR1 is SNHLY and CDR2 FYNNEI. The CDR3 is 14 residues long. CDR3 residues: CACRGLTNTGELFF. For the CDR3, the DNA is TGTGCCTGCCGGGGCTTAACGAACACCGGGGAGCTGTTTTTT.

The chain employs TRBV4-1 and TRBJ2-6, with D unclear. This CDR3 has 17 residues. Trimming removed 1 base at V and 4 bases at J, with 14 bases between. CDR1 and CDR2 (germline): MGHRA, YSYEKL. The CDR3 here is CASSQGWVAEGANVLTF. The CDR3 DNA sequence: TGCGCCAGCAGCCAAGGTTGGGTTGCGGAAGGGGCCAACGTCCTGACTTTC.

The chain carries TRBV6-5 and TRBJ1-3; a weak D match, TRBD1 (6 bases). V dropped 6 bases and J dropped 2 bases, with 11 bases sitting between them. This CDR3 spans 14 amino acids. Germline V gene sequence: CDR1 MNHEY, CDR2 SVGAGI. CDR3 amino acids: CASRPTGTGNTIYF. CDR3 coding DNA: TGTGCCAGCAGACCCACAGGGACTGGAAACACCATATATTTT.

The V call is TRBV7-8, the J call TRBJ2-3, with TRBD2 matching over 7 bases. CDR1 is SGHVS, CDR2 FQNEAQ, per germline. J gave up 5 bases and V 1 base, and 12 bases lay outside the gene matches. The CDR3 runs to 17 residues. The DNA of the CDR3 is TGTGCCAGCAGCTTAGTAGGGACGGGGGGTGTAGGAGATACGCAGTATTTT. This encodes CASSLVGTGGVGDTQYF.

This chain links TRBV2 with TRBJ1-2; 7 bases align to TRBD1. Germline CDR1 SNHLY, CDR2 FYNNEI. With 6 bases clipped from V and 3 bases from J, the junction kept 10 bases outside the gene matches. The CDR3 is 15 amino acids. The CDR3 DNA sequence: TGTGCCAGCAGCCGACAGGGACCCGGGGACTATGGCTACACCTTC. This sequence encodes CASSRQGPGDYGYTF.

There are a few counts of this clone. The DNA for the CDR3 is TGTGCCACCGGCCTCCAGGGGAAAGGTCAGCCCCAGCATTTT. Translating gives CATGLQGKGQPQHF. The chain carries TRBV24-1 and TRBJ1-5; perhaps TRBD1 as D (6 bases). This CDR3 comprises 14 residues. V lost 9 bases and J 6 bases, leaving 17 bases between the germline ends. Germline CDR1 and CDR2: KGHDR and SFDVKD.

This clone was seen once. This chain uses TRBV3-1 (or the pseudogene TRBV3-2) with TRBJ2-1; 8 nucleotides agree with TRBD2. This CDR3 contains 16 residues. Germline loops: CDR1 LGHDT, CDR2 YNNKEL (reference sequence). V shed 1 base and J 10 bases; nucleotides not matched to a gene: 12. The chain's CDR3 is CASSQGPSGPPIEQFF. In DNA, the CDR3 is TGTGCCAGCAGCCAAGGCCCTAGCGGGCCCCCGATCGAGCAGTTCTTC.

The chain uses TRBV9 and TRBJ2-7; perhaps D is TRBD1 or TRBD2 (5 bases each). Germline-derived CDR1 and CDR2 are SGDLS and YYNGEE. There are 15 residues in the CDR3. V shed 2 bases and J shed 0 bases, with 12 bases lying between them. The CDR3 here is CASSVRGESSYEQYF. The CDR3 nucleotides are TGTGCCAGCAGCGTTCGGGGCGAGAGCTCCTACGAGCAGTACTTC.

CDR3 loop: CASSVSGTSGVYEQYF. The CDR3 DNA is TGTGCCAGCAGTGTTTCCGGGACTAGCGGGGTCTACGAGCAGTACTTC. The rearrangement joins TRBV6-4 to TRBJ2-7; 13 bases are a match to TRBD2. The CDR3 is 16 residues long. Germline V lookup: CDR1 MRHNA, CDR2 SNTAGT. The trim removed 4 bases at V and 3 bases at J, leaving 6 bases unmatched.

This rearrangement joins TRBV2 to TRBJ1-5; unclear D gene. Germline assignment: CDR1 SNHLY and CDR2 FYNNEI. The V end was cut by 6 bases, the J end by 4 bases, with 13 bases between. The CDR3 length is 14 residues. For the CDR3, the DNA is TGTGCCAGCAGCAGACAAGATTTTAATCAGCCCCAGCATTTT. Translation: CASSRQDFNQPQHF.

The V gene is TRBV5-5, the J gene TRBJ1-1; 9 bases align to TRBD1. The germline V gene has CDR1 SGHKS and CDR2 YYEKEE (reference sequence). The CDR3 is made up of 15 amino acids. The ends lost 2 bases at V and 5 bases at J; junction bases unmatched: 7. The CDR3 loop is CASSLDRGRMTEAFF. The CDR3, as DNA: TGTGCCAGCAGCTTAGACAGGGGGAGGATGACTGAAGCTTTCTTT.

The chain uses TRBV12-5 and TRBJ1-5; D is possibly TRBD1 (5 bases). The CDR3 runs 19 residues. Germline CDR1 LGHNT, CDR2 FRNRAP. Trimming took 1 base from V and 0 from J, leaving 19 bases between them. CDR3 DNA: TGTGCTAGTGGTTTGGGACTAGCCCGTAGGGGAGGTAGCAATCAGCCCCAGCATTTT. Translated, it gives CASGLGLARRGGSNQPQHF.